Listed below are T cell receptor beta chains from one sample, sequenced in a study of blood T cell repertoires in COVID-19. Clones were read by immunoSEQ multiplex PCR, and TCRdb kept only the in-frame ones, dropping some. The sample carries over 250,000 clones, roughly 90% recorded once. Material for sequencing was PBMCs or T cells enriched from blood (not recorded which). These receptors were collected from a woman younger than 45 who had recovered from COVID-19. The CDR3 runs from the conserved cysteine through the conserved F or W. The D gene is left open where the match is weak.

V	D	J	CDR3	DNA
TRBV5-1	.	TRBJ2-5	CASSLQGGEETQYF	TGCGCCAGCAGCTTACAGGGAGGGGAAGAGACCCAGTACTTC
TRBV2	.	TRBJ1-5	CASSVVSGTGGSNQPQHF	TGTGCCAGCAGTGTCGTATCCGGTACGGGTGGTAGCAATCAGCCCCAGCATTTT
TRBV28	TRBD2	TRBJ2-1	CASNPGTSGHSYNEQFF	TGTGCCAGCAACCCCGGGACTAGCGGTCATTCCTACAATGAGCAGTTCTTC
TRBV7-8	.	TRBJ2-3	CASSPDRPTVGDTQYF	TGTGCCAGCAGCCCTGACCGTCCGACCGTCGGGGATACGCAGTATTTT
TRBV9	TRBD2	TRBJ2-1	CASSAAGDYNEQFF	TGTGCCAGCAGCGCAGCGGGGGACTACAATGAGCAGTTCTTC
TRBV4-2	.	TRBJ1-4	CASSQWVQGANEKLFF	TGTGCCAGCAGCCAATGGGTTCAGGGCGCTAATGAAAAACTGTTTTTT
TRBV5-1	TRBD1	TRBJ1-1	CASSPLYRGTEAFF	TGCGCCAGCAGCCCCCTGTACAGGGGGACTGAAGCTTTCTTT
TRBV29-1	.	TRBJ1-1	CSVQGFNTEAFF	TGCAGCGTTCAGGGCTTTAACACTGAAGCTTTCTTT
TRBV6-5	.	TRBJ1-2	CASSRDSGRGYTF	TGTGCCAGCAGTCGGGACTCCGGACGTGGCTACACCTTC
TRBV18	.	TRBJ1-2	CASSPSRDYGYTF	TGTGCCAGCTCACCCTCCCGTGACTATGGCTACACCTTC
TRBV11-2	TRBD1	TRBJ2-5	CASSLEGGRETQYF	TGTGCCAGCAGCTTAGAAGGGGGCAGGGAGACCCAGTACTTC
TRBV6-4	TRBD1	TRBJ1-2	CASSDHGKGTEGYTF	TGTGCCAGCAGTGACCACGGGAAGGGGACAGAGGGCTACACCTTC
TRBV24-1	.	TRBJ2-1	CATSDSLTWSEQFF	TGTGCCACCAGTGATTCCCTGACTTGGAGTGAGCAGTTCTTC
TRBV16	TRBD1	TRBJ1-2	CASTPRGGDEAYTF	TGTGCCAGCACCCCCAGAGGGGGCGACGAAGCCTACACCTTC
TRBV4-3	.	TRBJ1-2	CASSQGGVGYTF	TGCGCCAGCAGCCAAGGGGGGGTCGGCTACACCTTC